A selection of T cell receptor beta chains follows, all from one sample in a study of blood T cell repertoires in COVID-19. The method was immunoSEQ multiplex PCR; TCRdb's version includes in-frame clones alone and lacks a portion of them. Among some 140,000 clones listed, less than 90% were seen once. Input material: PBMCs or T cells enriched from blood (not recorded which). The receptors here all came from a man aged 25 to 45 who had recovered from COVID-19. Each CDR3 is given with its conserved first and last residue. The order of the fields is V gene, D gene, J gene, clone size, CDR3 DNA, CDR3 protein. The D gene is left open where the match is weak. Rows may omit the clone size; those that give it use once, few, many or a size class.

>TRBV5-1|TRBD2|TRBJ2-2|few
TGCGCCAGCAGCACCGGGGGGTCCGGGGAGCTGTTTTTT
CASSTGGSGELFF
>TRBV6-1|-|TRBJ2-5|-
TGTGCCAGCAGTGAAGCGGGGCGCGGAATCGGGGGAACCCAGTACTTC
CASSEAGRGIGGTQYF
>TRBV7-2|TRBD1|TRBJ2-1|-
TGTGCCAGCAGCTTAGGACAGGGGGCGGAAGAGCAGTTCTTC
CASSLGQGAEEQFF
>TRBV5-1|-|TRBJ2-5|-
TGCGCCAGCAGCCATGCTTCTGGGGGGGAGACCCAGTACTTC
CASSHASGGETQYF
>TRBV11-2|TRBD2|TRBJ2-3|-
TGTGCCAGCAGCTCGTCCCCTAGCGGGGCCACAGATACGCAGTATTTT
CASSSSPSGATDTQYF
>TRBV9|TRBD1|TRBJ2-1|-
TGTGCCAGCAGCGTGGGGACAGGTTACAATGAGCAGTTCTTC
CASSVGTGYNEQFF
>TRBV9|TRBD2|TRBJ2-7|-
TGTGCCAGCAGTAGCGGGAGATCCTACGAGCAGTACTTC
CASSSGRSYEQYF
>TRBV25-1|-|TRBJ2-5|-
TGTGCCAGCAGTGATGACCCCCAGGCCCAGTACTTC
CASSDDPQAQYF
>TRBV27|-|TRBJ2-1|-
TGTGCCAGCAGTTTATCGACAGCCGGCAATGAGCAGTTCTTC
CASSLSTAGNEQFF
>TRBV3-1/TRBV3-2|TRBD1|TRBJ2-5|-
TGTGCCAGCAGCCAAGATTGGAATAGGGGGCGCAGGGAGACCCAGTACTTC
CASSQDWNRGRRETQYF
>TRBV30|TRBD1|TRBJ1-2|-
TGTGCCTGGACACGGACAGGCATCTATGGCTACACCTTC
CAWTRTGIYGYTF
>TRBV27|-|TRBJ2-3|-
TGTGCCAGCAGTTTATCGACTAGTTCAGATACGCAGTATTTT
CASSLSTSSDTQYF
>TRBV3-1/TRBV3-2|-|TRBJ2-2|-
TGTGCCAGCAGCCTCCAGGGGATCACCGGGGAGCTGTTTTTT
CASSLQGITGELFF
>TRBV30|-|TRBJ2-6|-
TGTGCCTGGGCCGGGACTTTTCGCTCTGGGGCCAACGTCCTGACTTTC
CAWAGTFRSGANVLTF
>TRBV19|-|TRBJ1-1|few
TGTGCCAGTAGTAAACAGGGTTCGAACACTGAAGCTTTCTTT
CASSKQGSNTEAFF
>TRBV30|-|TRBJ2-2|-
TGTGCCTGGATAGGGGGGAGGGGCACCGGGGAGCTGTTTTTT
CAWIGGRGTGELFF
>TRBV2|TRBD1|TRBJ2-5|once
TGTGCCAGCAGTGGTTGGGACAGCCAAGAGACCCAGTACTTC
CASSGWDSQETQYF
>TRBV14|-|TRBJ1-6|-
TGTGCCAGCAGCCAAGACCTTGGTACTACCTATAATTCACCCCTCCACTTT
CASSQDLGTTYNSPLHF
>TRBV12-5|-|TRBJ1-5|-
TGTGCTAGTGGTCCCCAAGGGGCAAGAAGCAATCAGCCCCAGCATTTT
CASGPQGARSNQPQHF
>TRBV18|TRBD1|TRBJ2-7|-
TGTGCCAGTGGACAGGGGAGCACCTACGAGCAGTACTTC
CASGQGSTYEQYF
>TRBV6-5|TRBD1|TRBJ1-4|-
TGTGCCAGCAGTTACGGGCCAGGGGGTTACGAAAAACTGTTTTTT
CASSYGPGGYEKLFF
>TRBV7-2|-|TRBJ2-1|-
TGTGCCAGCACCTGGGTCGTAGCGAATGAGCAGTTCTTC
CASTWVVANEQFF
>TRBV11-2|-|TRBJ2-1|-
TGTGCCAGCACCCTGGGCAGCGGGCTAAACAATGAGCAGTTCTTC
CASTLGSGLNNEQFF
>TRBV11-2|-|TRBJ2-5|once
TGTGCCAGCAGTCGACAGGTTCAAGAGACCCAGTACTTC
CASSRQVQETQYF
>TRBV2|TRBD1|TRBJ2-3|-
TGTGCCAGCAGGACAGGGGGCGCCTCCGCAGATACGCAGTATTTT
CASRTGGASADTQYF
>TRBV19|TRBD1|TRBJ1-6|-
TGTGCCAGTAGCCCACGACAGGGCGGTAATTCACCCCTCCACTTT
CASSPRQGGNSPLHF
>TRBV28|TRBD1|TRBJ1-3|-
TGTGCCAGCAGCGGGACAGACGGGGCTGGAAACACCATATATTTT
CASSGTDGAGNTIYF
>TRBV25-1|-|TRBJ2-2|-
TGTGCCACCTCGGAGGGGAACACCGGGGAGCTGTTTTTT
CATSEGNTGELFF
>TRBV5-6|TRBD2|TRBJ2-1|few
TGTGCCAGCAGCTGGACCCCCGGGGGGGTTGTTACGCATGAGCAGTTCTTC
CASSWTPGGVVTHEQFF
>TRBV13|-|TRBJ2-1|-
TGTGCCAGCAGCTATGGAGGGGCCTCCTACAATGAGCAGTTCTTC
CASSYGGASYNEQFF
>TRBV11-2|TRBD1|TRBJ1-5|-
TGTGCCAGCAGCTTAGGTATTCTGGACAGGGGCAATCAGCCCCAGCATTTT
CASSLGILDRGNQPQHF
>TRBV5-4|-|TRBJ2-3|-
TGTGCCAGCAGCCCCCGTGAGGGTACAGATACGCAGTATTTT
CASSPREGTDTQYF
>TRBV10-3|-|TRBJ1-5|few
TGTGCCACTCTCACATGGACGGACTATAGCAATCAGCCCCAGCATTTT
CATLTWTDYSNQPQHF
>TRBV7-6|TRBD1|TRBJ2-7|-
TGTGCCAGCAGCCCCCGGACAGGGGGTTCCGAGCAGTACTTC
CASSPRTGGSEQYF
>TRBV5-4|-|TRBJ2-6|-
TGTGCCAGCAGCTTGTCCGGGTCTGGGGCCAACGTCCTGACTTTC
CASSLSGSGANVLTF
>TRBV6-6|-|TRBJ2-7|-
TGTGCCAGCAGTGACAGCTACGAGCAGTACTTC
CASSDSYEQYF
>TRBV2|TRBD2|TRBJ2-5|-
TGTGCCAGCAGTGCTCAGCGGGGGGCGGAGACCCAGTACTTC
CASSAQRGAETQYF
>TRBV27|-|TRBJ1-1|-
TGTGCCAGCAGCCAGACAACGAACACTGAAGCTTTCTTT
CASSQTTNTEAFF
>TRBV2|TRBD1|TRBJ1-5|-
TGTGCCAGCAGTGACGAACAGGGGAAACAGCCCCAGCATTTT
CASSDEQGKQPQHF
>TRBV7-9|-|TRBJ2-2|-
TGTGCCAGCAGCCAGAGTCTTCCAGGGTCCCCCGGGGAGCTGTTTTTT
CASSQSLPGSPGELFF
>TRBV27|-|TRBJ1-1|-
TGTGCCAGCAGTTTAGCCAGGCCATACATGAACACTGAAGCTTTCTTT
CASSLARPYMNTEAFF
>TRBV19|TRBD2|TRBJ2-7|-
TGTGCCAGTAGTATAGGGGGGGGGACCTCCTACGAGCAGTACTTC
CASSIGGGTSYEQYF
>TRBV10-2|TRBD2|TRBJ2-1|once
TGCGCCAGCAGTGGTCTAGCGGGAGTTCGAGAGCAGTTCTTC
CASSGLAGVREQFF
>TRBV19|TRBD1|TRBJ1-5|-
TGTGCCAGTAGTCCCCCAGGGGGCGCGGGCAATCAGCCCCAGCATTTT
CASSPPGGAGNQPQHF
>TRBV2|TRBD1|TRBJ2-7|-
TGTGCCAGCAGTGAGTCTTTCGTACAGGGGAGCTACGAGCAGTACTTC
CASSESFVQGSYEQYF
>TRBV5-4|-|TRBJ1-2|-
TGTGCCAGCAGCGAGAGAGATACAGGCAACTATGGCTACACCTTC
CASSERDTGNYGYTF
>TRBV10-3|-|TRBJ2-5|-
TGTGCCATCAGTGAGTCGAGGGTAGAAGAGACCCAGTACTTC
CAISESRVEETQYF
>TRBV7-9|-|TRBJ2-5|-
TGTGCCAGCAGCTTAGCGGCTCAGGGCACGGAGACCCAGTACTTC
CASSLAAQGTETQYF
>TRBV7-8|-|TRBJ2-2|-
TGTGCCAGCAGCATCCGGGAGATGGCGGCCGGGGAGCTGTTTTTT
CASSIREMAAGELFF
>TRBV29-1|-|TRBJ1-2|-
TGCAGCGTTGAAGATCTCTCGTGGACAGTTGATTTGGGGGGCTACACCTTC
CSVEDLSWTVDLGGYTF
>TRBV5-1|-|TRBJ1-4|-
TGCGCCAGCAGCCCCAGCACGGGGTTGGGTAATGAAAAACTGTTTTTT
CASSPSTGLGNEKLFF
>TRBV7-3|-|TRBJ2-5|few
TGTGCCAGCAGCTTAGGATTAGGGGCCCCGACTGTCGAGACCCAGTACTTC
CASSLGLGAPTVETQYF
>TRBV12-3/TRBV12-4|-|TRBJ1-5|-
TGTGCCAGCAGTGCGGCAAATCAGCCCCAGCATTTT
CASSAANQPQHF
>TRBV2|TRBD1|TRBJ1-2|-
TGTGCCAGCAGTTTGGACAGGGCTACGGCTGGCTACACCTTC
CASSLDRATAGYTF
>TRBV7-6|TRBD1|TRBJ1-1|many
TGTGCCAGCAGCAAGACAGGGGATACTGAAGCTTTCTTT
CASSKTGDTEAFF
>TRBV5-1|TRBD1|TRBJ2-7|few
TGCGCCAGCAGCCCCGGGGGACAGGGGGGTTACGAGCAGTACTTC
CASSPGGQGGYEQYF
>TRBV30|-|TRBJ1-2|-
TGTGCCTGGAGTACCCCGTTCTACCTTAACTATGGCTACACCTTC
CAWSTPFYLNYGYTF
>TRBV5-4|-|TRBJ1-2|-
TGTGCCAGCAGCTTACCCCAGGGTGGGGATAATCGTGGCTACACCTTC
CASSLPQGGDNRGYTF
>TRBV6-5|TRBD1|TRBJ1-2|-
TGTGCCAGCAGTTACCGTATAAACAGGGGTAATGGCTACACCTTC
CASSYRINRGNGYTF
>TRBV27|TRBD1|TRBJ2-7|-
TGTGCCAGCAGTTTAGGGACAGGCCCCCTCGAGCAGTACTTC
CASSLGTGPLEQYF